This TCR beta chain was identified in a study of OX40 agonist ivuxolimab in advanced cancers. Study at large: Patients were dosed with the agonistic anti-OX40 (CD134) antibody ivuxolimab. Those enrolled were around 87% male, with a mean age of roughly 62 years and ages from roughly 23 to 80.

Measured with immunoSEQ multiplex PCR; TCRdb has only the in-frame clones, and not every one. The repertoire includes 55,000 to 75,000 clones, about 90% of them detected once, and roughly 25% sits in the top ten. Study observations and caveats: In CD8+ T cells, expanded clones were on average more numerous than in CD4+. Also present in some nonresponders was a low level of normalized T-cell clonal expansion.

Note on this clone: Its antigen is unknown.

V lost 2 bases and J lost 8, with 23 bases in between. Germline loops: CDR1 MGHRA, CDR2 YSYEKL. This CDR3 comprises 17 residues. The V and J genes are TRBV4-1 and TRBJ2-3, with a possible D match to TRBD2 (5 bases). The specimen comprised CD4+ or CD8+ T cells sorted from blood, sampled in a trial of the OX40 agonist ivuxolimab. The receptor comes from an adult with an advanced solid tumor such as melanoma, head and neck, liver or kidney cancer. This CDR3 is CASSQSPSKSLAGTQYF. The CDR3 nucleotides read TGCGCCAGCAGCCAATCTCCCTCAAAGTCCCTTGCGGGTACGCAGTATTTT.